This T cell receptor (beta chain) was obtained from a study of T cell responses to AZD1222 COVID-19 vaccine (dated by TCRdb to the early 2020s). Background on the whole study: AZD1222 recipients given second doses at about 4 weeks or at about 12 weeks were pooled, since spike-specific TCR depth and breadth were not found to differ between the two schedules. TCR sequencing covered fewer than 250 trial participants: 200 to 220 given two doses of AZD1222 and approximately 26 given two doses of MenACWY control vaccine. Enrollment into the trials was organized by age into subgroups of 18-55, 56-69 and 70-plus years, and those subgroups contained about 160, 30 and 59 TCR-sequenced participants, respectively.

The CDR3 regions of human TCRbeta chains were analyzed by immunosequencing. Per the source publication's procedure: Repertoire TCRs were checked for matches against a reference library of SARS-CoV-2-specific TCRs that had been generated using the MIRA antigen-specificity platform. Breadth was defined as the fraction of unique TCRs that were SARS-CoV-2-associated, and depth was defined as the fraction of total T cells that were SARS-CoV-2-associated. Using the MIRA data, each spike-specific TCR was mapped to the spike region that the TCR reacts to and placed in a CD4 or CD8 class. Log10-transformed breadth and depth values were compared by one-way ANOVA with Sidak's multiple comparisons tests. The table was pulled from immuneACCESS by TCRdb, which kept in-frame rearrangements only. Such tables lose some clones; where checked, under half of the loss comes from unresolved V genes, and the rest has no known cause. The V and J calls and clone size are taken from that table; D and trimming were inferred from the DNA. Present in this sample are roughly 83,000 clones, 86% of which were seen just once. Jointly, the top ten make up 8.7% of the sample.

About this clone: The antigen this receptor binds is unknown. Base qualities are not at hand, and no much larger clone is one base apart.

What this sample's time point label stands for: baseline before first vaccination. Samples from vaccinated people were obtained from the UK trials COV001 and COV002, which included a single-blind randomized controlled phase 2/3 trial of AZD1222 (ChAdOx1 nCoV-19) in healthy adults. For TCRbeta chain sequencing, PBMC samples were collected from trial participants at day 0 and at day 28 after the second dose. Summary of the overall study and its limitations: Because no day 14 peak-response samples were available, the repertoires could be characterized only after the peak T cell response. Vaccine-associated CD4 TCRs spanned the whole spike protein, with dominant responses in regions 160-218 and 743-854. Reportedly, almost half of the unique spike-specific TCRs recognized epitopes lying outside the regions that are mutated in the B.1.351 and B.1.1.7 variants. Participants were mostly white British, with more females than males. The authors suggested clonal diversity may have been underestimated. In the small 56-69-year group, the increase in depth fell short of significance, most likely because of low power. Spike-specific TCR breadth and depth rose significantly after two AZD1222 doses compared with day 0 and with MenACWY recipients. Only a handful of AZD1222 recipients were SARS-CoV-2 seropositive at baseline, limiting conclusions about previously exposed vaccinees.

The germline V gene yields LGHNA for CDR1 and YSLEER for CDR2. From the cysteine through the phenylalanine, the CDR3 covers 14 amino acids. Of the read, only the CDR3 DNA is kept; its 42 bases are in frame from base 1. The junction shows trimming of 0 bases on V and 7 bases on J, plus 12 bases between the germline ends. Recombination linked TRBV4-3 to TRBJ2-5; matching of 6 bases hints at TRBD2 as the D gene. The specimen comprised peripheral blood, sampled on day 0 of AZD1222 vaccination. The source of this sequence is an adult in good health. CDR3 sequence: CASSQDRVGGTQYF. The nucleotide sequence is TGCGCCAGCAGCCAAGATCGGGTCGGGGGGACCCAGTACTTC.